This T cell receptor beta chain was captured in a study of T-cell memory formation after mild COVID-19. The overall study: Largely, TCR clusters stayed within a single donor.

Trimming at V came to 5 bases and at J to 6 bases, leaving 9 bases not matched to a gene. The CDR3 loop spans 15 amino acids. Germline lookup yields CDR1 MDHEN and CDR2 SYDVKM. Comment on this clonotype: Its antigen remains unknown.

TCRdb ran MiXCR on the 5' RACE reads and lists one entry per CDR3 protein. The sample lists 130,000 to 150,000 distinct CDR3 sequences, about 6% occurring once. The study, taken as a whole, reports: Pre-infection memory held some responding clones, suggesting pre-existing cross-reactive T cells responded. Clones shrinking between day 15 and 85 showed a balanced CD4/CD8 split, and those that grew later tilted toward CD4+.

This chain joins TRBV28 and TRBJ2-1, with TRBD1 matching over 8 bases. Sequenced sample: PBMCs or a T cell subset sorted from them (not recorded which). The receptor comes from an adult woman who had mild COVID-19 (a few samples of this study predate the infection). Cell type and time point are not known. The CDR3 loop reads CASSLWTGTTNEQFF. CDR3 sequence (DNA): TGTGCCAGCAGTCTTTGGACAGGGACCACCAATGAGCAGTTCTTC.